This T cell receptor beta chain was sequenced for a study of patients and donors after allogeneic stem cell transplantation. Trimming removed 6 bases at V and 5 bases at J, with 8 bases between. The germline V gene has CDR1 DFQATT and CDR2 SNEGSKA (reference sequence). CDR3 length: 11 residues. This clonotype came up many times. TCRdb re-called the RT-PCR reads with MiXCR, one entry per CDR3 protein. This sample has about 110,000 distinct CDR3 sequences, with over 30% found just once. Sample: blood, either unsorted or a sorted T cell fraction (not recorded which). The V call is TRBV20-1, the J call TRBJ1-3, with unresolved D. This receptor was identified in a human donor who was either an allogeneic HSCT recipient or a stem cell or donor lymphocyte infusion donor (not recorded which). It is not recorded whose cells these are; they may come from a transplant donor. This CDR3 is CSAVRRNTIYF. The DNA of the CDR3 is TGCAGTGCGGTCAGGAGAAACACCATATATTTT.